A selection of T cell receptor beta chains follows, all from one sample in a study of blood T cell repertoires in COVID-19. Clones were read by immunoSEQ multiplex PCR, and TCRdb kept only the in-frame ones, dropping some. The sample shows under 300,000 clones, 65% to 85% of them seen only once. The material sequenced was peripheral blood. These receptor sequences come from a woman between 40 and 50 years old with active or convalescent COVID-19. Both conserved end residues are part of each CDR3. D genes are given only for firm matches. Only some rows state a clone size, as once, few, many or a class for expanded clones.

J,size,V,D,DNA,CDR3
TRBJ1-5,-,TRBV6-5,-,TGTGCCAGCAGTTGGCGGGGGGCTGGGCAGCCCCAGCATTTT,CASSWRGAGQPQHF
TRBJ1-5,-,TRBV30,TRBD1,TGTGCCTGGAGCGACTTGTTGACAGGGGCGAGCAATCAGCCCCAGCATTTT,CAWSDLLTGASNQPQHF
TRBJ1-1,few,TRBV19,-,TGTGCCAGTAGTCTAGGACTCCAAACAAACACTGAAGCTTTCTTT,CASSLGLQTNTEAFF
TRBJ1-2,-,TRBV5-6,TRBD1,TGTGCCAGCAGCTTAGGAGACAGGGGGAACTATGGCTACACCTTC,CASSLGDRGNYGYTF
TRBJ2-7,-,TRBV7-8,-,TGTGCCAGCAGCCGGGACTTCTACGAGCAGTACTTC,CASSRDFYEQYF
TRBJ1-1,-,TRBV5-1,-,TGCGCCAGCAGCTTGGTTTCAGGAAACACTGAAGCTTTCTTT,CASSLVSGNTEAFF
TRBJ1-2,few,TRBV30,-,TGTGCCTGGAGGTCGGGAAGGGTTAACTATGGCTACACCTTC,CAWRSGRVNYGYTF
TRBJ2-4,-,TRBV30,-,TGTGCCTTCCGAGCCAAAAACATTCAGTACTTC,CAFRAKNIQYF
TRBJ2-1,many,TRBV7-7,TRBD2,TGTGCCAGCAGCTTATCGGCGGGGGATGAGCAGTTCTTC,CASSLSAGDEQFF
TRBJ2-6,-,TRBV5-1,-,TGCGCCAGCAGCTTGGCCGGGTCGGGGGCCAACGTCCTGACTTTC,CASSLAGSGANVLTF
TRBJ1-2,-,TRBV30,-,TGTGCCTGGACGGCCGACAGTAACTATGGCTACACCTTC,CAWTADSNYGYTF
TRBJ1-6,-,TRBV11-2,-,TGTGCCAGCAGCTTACCAGGGGCGAATTCACCCCTCCACTTT,CASSLPGANSPLHF
TRBJ2-1,-,TRBV19,-,TGTGCCAGTCAGGGGGGCTACAATGAGCAGTTCTTC,CASQGGYNEQFF
TRBJ2-7,-,TRBV5-1,-,TGCGCCAGCAGCTTGGCCGCGGCAGAGAGAGACTACGAGCAGTACTTC,CASSLAAAERDYEQYF
TRBJ2-7,-,TRBV2,-,TGTGCCAGCAGTGAAGGCCAGAACCAGCAGTACTTC,CASSEGQNQQYF
TRBJ1-1,once,TRBV10-3,-,TGTGCCATCAGACAGGGTGGGGACACTGAAGCTTTCTTT,CAIRQGGDTEAFF
TRBJ2-3,-,TRBV4-1,-,TGCGCCAGCAGCCAATCACAGGGGGGGTTAGAAGATACGCAGTATTTT,CASSQSQGGLEDTQYF
TRBJ2-3,once,TRBV19,TRBD1,TGTGCCAGTAGTATTTCTCGGGACAGGGGAGGAGATACGCAGTATTTT,CASSISRDRGGDTQYF
TRBJ1-2,-,TRBV19,-,TGTGCCAGTAGCTTCGACACCCGGACAGTCTATGGCTACACCTTC,CASSFDTRTVYGYTF
TRBJ1-6,-,TRBV5-1,TRBD1,TGCGCCAGCAGCCAGGGGGGTTTCGAGTCCTATAATTCACCCCTCCACTTT,CASSQGGFESYNSPLHF
TRBJ1-2,-,TRBV6-1,TRBD1,TGTGCCAGCAGTGAAGCTTCAGGGGGCACGGGGTATGGCTACACCTTC,CASSEASGGTGYGYTF
TRBJ2-2,-,TRBV2,-,TGTGCCAGCGGCAGACTAGCCGGGGAGCTGTTTTTT,CASGRLAGELFF
TRBJ1-4,-,TRBV19,TRBD1,TGTGCCAGTAGCAGACAGGGCGATACAACTAATGAAAAACTGTTTTTT,CASSRQGDTTNEKLFF
TRBJ1-2,-,TRBV19,-,TGTGCCAGTACCTCCTACAGGGAACCTACTAACTATGGCTACACCTTC,CASTSYREPTNYGYTF
TRBJ2-3,-,TRBV5-1,TRBD2,TGCGCCAGCAGCTTAGGTCCCGGACTAGCGGGGTACACAGATACGCAGTATTTT,CASSLGPGLAGYTDTQYF
TRBJ1-2,-,TRBV6-5,-,TGTGCCAGCAATTCCAACGGGTATGGCTACACCTTC,CASNSNGYGYTF
TRBJ1-6,-,TRBV3-1/TRBV3-2,-,TGTGCCAGCAAGGTAACCGGGACAAATAATTCACCCCTCCACTTT,CASKVTGTNNSPLHF
TRBJ2-3,once,TRBV28,-,TGTGCCAGCAGTTTAGGGGGGTTAACCACAGATACGCAGTATTTT,CASSLGGLTTDTQYF